The sample holds many counts of the clone carrying this T cell receptor beta chain. This entry is derived from a study of T cells in Graves' hyperthyroidism and ophthalmopathy. Study at large: Sampling of peripheral blood happened at initial diagnosis, prior to any treatment.

From RNA transcripts, TCR beta CDR3 regions were amplified. First-round RT-PCR with HTBI primers amplified the TCR CDR3 region. TCRdb independently ran MiXCR on the multiplex PCR reads; one entry per CDR3 protein. Of more than 450,000 distinct CDR3 sequences in the sample, around 15% were seen once. Aged 18 to 65, the patients had hyperthyroidism that was newly diagnosed and had lasted under 2 months. With V trimmed by 4 bases and J by 3 bases, 13 bases remained unmatched. The CDR3 runs 18 residues. Germline V CDR1 and CDR2: MNHNS, SASEGT. The sample was blood. The chain recombines TRBV6-1 with TRBJ2-2; TRBD2 aligns across 8 bases. This receptor was obtained from a woman in her thirties or forties with Graves' hyperthyroidism. Written as DNA, the CDR3 is TGTGCCAGCAGTGGACCAGCGGGAGTGAGGGGTGACACCGGGGAGCTGTTTTTT. This encodes CASSGPAGVRGDTGELFF.